This TCR beta chain was observed in a study of blood T cell repertoires in COVID-19. As for the study in general: Samples representing acute and convalescent COVID-19 were sourced from the United States, Italy and Spain. Sample material is recorded as cDNA or gDNA derived from T cells, B-cell-depleted T cells, or PBMCs.

Authors' methods: Estimation of nucleated cell counts relied on the amplification of reference gene primers. Only in-frame clones appear in the TCRdb table, and some are missing; sequencing was by immunoSEQ multiplex PCR. V and J calls and clone size are as listed in that table; D and trimming were resolved from the DNA. Of a few hundred thousand clones listed, approximately 80% are singletons. This clone was detected only once. This clonotype originated in a woman at least 80 years old with active or convalescent COVID-19. The source material was peripheral blood.

The CDR3 DNA follows: TGTGCCAGCAGCCGGGACAGCACCTACGAGCAGTACTTC. As protein: CASSRDSTYEQYF. This chain uses TRBV12-3 or TRBV12-4 with TRBJ2-7; 7 bases map to TRBD1. The CDR3 sequence is 13 residues long. V lost 6 bases, J lost 2 bases, and 4 bases stayed unmatched.